These 7 T cell receptor beta chains came from one sample sequenced in a study of blood T cells in healthy people across ages. Primers used in a second PCR of about 6 to 12 cycles were a sample-barcoded 5' primer and a J-beta primer mix. TCRdb analysed the 5' RACE reads with MiXCR anew, one entry per CDR3 protein. The repertoire holds 650,000 to 700,000 distinct CDR3 sequences, with about 30% as singletons. Material for sequencing was blood. These receptor sequences come from a woman aged 80 or older in good health.

This clonotype was picked up many times. This CDR3 is CASSQGPNEQYF. As DNA, the CDR3 is TGTGCCAGCAGCCAAGGACCAAACGAGCAGTACTTC. The chain links TRBV3-1 to TRBJ2-7; D gene ambiguous. Between the trimmed V and J ends, which lost 1 base and 5 bases, there was a span of 6 bases. Germline CDR1 is LGHDT and CDR2 is YNNKEL (reference sequence). This CDR3 has 12 amino acids.

This clonotype was recorded a few times. The rearrangement joins TRBV28 to TRBJ1-5, with a weak D call TRBD1 (5 bases). Germline CDR1 is MDHEN and CDR2 is SYDVKM. This CDR3 has 14 amino acids. V lost 4 bases and J 6 bases, leaving 13 bases between the germline ends. The CDR3 bases are TGTGCCAGCAGTTCCCGCTGGGGGAGTCAGCCCCAGCATTTT. The encoded protein is CASSSRWGSQPQHF.

In its sample, this clonotype was seen many times. This rearrangement joins TRBV30 to TRBJ2-1; 11 positions agree with TRBD2. Germline V gives CDR1 GTSNPN, CDR2 SVGIG (reference sequence). V shed 0 bases and J 12 bases; nucleotides not matched to a gene: 4. CDR3 length: 13 amino acids. Written as DNA, the CDR3 is TGTGCCTGGAGTGTAACCGGACTAGCGGGGCAGTTCTTC. It translates to CAWSVTGLAGQFF.

V gene TRBV7-9 combines with J gene TRBJ2-5; D is perhaps TRBD2 (6 bases). Germline CDR1 is SEHNR and CDR2 is FQNEAQ (reference sequence). Trimming pared 2 bases from V and 2 bases from J, leaving 15 bases between. This CDR3 has 16 amino acids. CDR3: CASSLRVAASQETQYF. CDR3 DNA sequence: TGTGCCAGCAGCTTAAGGGTAGCGGCTTCTCAAGAGACCCAGTACTTC. The entire variable domain, with the rest obtained from reference TRBV7-9 and TRBJ2-5, is as follows: DTGVSQNPRHKITKRGQNVTFRCDPISEHNRLYWYRQTLGQGPEFLTYFQNEAQLEKSRLLSDRFSAERPKGSFSTLEIQRTEQGDSAMYLCASSLRVAASQETQYFGPGTRLLVL.

V gene TRBV4-1 combines with J gene TRBJ1-5; D is possibly TRBD1 (5 bases). CDR3 length equals 13 residues. Germline V gives CDR1 MGHRA, CDR2 YSYEKL. V was pared by 5 bases and J by 3 bases, with 8 bases between. The CDR3 coding sequence is TGCGCCAGCAGCTGGGGCAACAATCAGCCCCAGCATTTT. It yields the protein CASSWGNNQPQHF.

A word on this clonotype: A much larger clone is a single base away; this may be a read error. V gene TRBV14 combines with J gene TRBJ2-7; 7 bases fit TRBD2. Germline V lookup: CDR1 SGHDN, CDR2 FVKESK. V trimming: 0 bases; J trimming: 6 bases; junction bases outside the gene matches: 14. This CDR3 contains 17 residues. The CDR3 here is CASSQERWRGLACEQYF. The CDR3 nucleotides are TGTGCCAGCAGCCAAGAAAGATGGCGGGGGTTGGCCTGCGAGCAGTACTTC. Full variable domain (remainder filled in from reference TRBV14 and TRBJ2-7): EAGVTQFPSHSVIEKGQTVTLRCDPISGHDNLYWYRRVMGKEIKFLLHFVKESKQDESGMPNNRFLAERTGGTYSTLKVQPAELEDSGVYFCASSQERWRGLACEQYFGPGTRLTVT.

The gene calls are TRBV12-3 or TRBV12-4 and TRBJ1-1; D possibly corresponds to TRBD1 (5 bases). The CDR3 extends over 14 amino acids. Trimming left V 3 bases short and J 1 base short, with 9 bases between. Written as DNA, the CDR3 is TGTGCCAGCAGTTTTCAGGGCCCGAACACTGAAGCTTTCTTT. This sequence encodes CASSFQGPNTEAFF.